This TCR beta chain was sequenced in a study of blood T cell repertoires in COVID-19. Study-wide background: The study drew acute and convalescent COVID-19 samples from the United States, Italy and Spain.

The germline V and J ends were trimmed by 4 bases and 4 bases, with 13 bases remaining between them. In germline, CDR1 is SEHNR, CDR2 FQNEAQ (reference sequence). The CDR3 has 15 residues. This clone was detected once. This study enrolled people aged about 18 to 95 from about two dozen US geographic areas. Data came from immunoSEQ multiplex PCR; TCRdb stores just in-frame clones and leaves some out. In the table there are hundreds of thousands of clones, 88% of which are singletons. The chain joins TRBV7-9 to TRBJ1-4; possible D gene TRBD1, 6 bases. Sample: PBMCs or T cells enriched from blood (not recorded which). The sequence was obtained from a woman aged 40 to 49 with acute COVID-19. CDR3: CASSSATGVNEKLFF. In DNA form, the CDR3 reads TGTGCCAGCAGCTCCGCGACAGGAGTTAATGAAAAACTGTTTTTT.